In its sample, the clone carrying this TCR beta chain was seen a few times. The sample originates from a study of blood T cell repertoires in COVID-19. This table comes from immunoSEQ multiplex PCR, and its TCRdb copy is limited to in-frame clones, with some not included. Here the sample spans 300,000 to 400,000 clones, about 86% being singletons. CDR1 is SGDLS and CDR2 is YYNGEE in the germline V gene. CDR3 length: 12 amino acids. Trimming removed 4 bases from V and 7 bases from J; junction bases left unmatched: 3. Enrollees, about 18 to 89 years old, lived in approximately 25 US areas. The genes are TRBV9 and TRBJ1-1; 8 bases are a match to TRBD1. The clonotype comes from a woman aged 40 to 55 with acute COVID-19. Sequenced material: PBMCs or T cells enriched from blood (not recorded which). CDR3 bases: TGTGCCAGCAGCCGCGGACAGGGTGAAGCTTTCTTT. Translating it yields CASSRGQGEAFF.